Below, one T cell receptor beta chain is given with its context. Its antigen is unknown. Germline-derived CDR1 and CDR2 are SEHNR and FQNEAQ (reference sequence). The trim removed 5 bases at V and 2 bases at J, leaving 13 bases unmatched. The CDR3 loop spans 17 amino acids. The sample originates from a study of Ad26.COV2.S vaccination and SARS-CoV-2 variants. Findings and limits, study-wide: Placebo recipients trailed vaccine recipients in spike-specific TCR breadth. People who got the vaccine or the placebo had similar non-spike TCR breadth. It was reported that spike-specific CD8+ and CD4+ T cell responses were substantially broad after vaccination. TCR breadth and depth estimates may have understated total T cell responses.

Repertoires were generated with immunoSEQ multiplex PCR, while TCRdb's copy carries only in-frame clones and drops some. The profile covers 300,000 to 400,000 clones, with 92% appearing a single time and around 4.2% taken by the ten largest. Sequenced here: peripheral blood, sampled after recovery from COVID-19. This clonotype originated in a human donor who had recovered from COVID-19. The chain recombines TRBV7-9 with TRBJ2-3; 7 nucleotides agree with TRBD2. The CDR3 region is CASSLYLGGFATDTQYF. CDR3 bases: TGTGCCAGCAGCCTATACCTGGGAGGGTTTGCCACAGATACGCAGTATTTT.